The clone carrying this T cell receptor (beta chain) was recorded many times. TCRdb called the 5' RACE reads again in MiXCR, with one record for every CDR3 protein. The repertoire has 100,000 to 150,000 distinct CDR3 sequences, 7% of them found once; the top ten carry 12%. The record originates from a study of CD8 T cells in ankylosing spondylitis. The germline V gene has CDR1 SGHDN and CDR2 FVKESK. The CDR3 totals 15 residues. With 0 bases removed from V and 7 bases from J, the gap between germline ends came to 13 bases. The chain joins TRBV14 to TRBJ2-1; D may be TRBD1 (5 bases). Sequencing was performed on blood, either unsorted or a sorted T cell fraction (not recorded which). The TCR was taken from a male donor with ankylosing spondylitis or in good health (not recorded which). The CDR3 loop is CASSQEGSGSNEQFF. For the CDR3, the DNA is TGTGCCAGCAGCCAAGAGGGGTCAGGGTCGAATGAGCAGTTCTTC.